One sample yielded the 28 T cell receptor beta chains listed below, sequenced in a study of cytomegalovirus exposure and HLA in healthy donors. Use of 60 Vbeta and 13 Jbeta primers characterized the PCR. Using immunoSEQ multiplex PCR, the repertoire was profiled, and TCRdb retains in-frame clones only, with some absent. The table includes about 140,000 clones, 80% detected once. Source material: PBMCs. The source of these receptors is a man aged 45-60 years in good health and CMV-seronegative.

The CDR3: CASSPGGGYGYTF. The CDR3 region has the DNA TGCGCCAGCAGCCCGGGGGGTGGCTATGGCTACACCTTC. The V call is TRBV4-1, the J call TRBJ1-2; D perhaps matches TRBD1 (5 bases). Germline loops: CDR1 MGHRA, CDR2 YSYEKL. There are 13 residues in the CDR3. The V end was cut by 4 bases, the J end by 4 bases, with 10 bases between.

J is TRBJ1-5 and V is TRBV12-5; weak D call: TRBD1 (6 bases). The germline V gene encodes CDR1 LGHNT and CDR2 FRNRAP. V shed 7 bases and J shed 0 bases, with 13 bases lying between them. The CDR3 extends over 15 amino acids. This chain's CDR3 is CASALTGDSNQPQHF. The CDR3 DNA follows: TGTGCTAGTGCTCTGACAGGCGATAGCAATCAGCCCCAGCATTTT.

This clone showed up just a few times. The rearrangement links TRBV6-5 to TRBJ1-5; maybe TRBD1 (5 bases). Looked up from germline, CDR1 is MNHEY and CDR2 is SVGAGI. Trimming left V 5 bases short and J 1 base short, with 12 bases between. The CDR3 is 15 amino acids. CDR3 region: CASSARQTSNQPQHF. The CDR3 DNA follows: TGTGCCAGCAGTGCCAGACAGACCAGCAATCAGCCCCAGCATTTT.

This clone has just a few counts. This chain links TRBV30 with TRBJ2-2, with 7 bases lining up with TRBD1. The CDR3 is 13 residues long. The germline V gene encodes CDR1 GTSNPN and CDR2 SVGIG (reference sequence). The V and J ends lost 1 base and 8 bases, in that order; junction bases with no gene match: 4. CDR3 DNA: TGTGCCTGGAGTGAGAGGGGGCTTGGGGAGCTGTTTTTT. As protein: CAWSERGLGELFF.

The chain combines TRBV5-1 with TRBJ1-6, with 9 bases aligning to TRBD1. The CDR3 contains 15 residues. Germline loops: CDR1 SGHRS, CDR2 YFSETQ. V trimming: 3 bases; J trimming: 6 bases; junction bases outside the gene matches: 4. The CDR3 is CASSSIQGANSPLHF. CDR3 DNA sequence: TGCGCCAGCAGCTCGATACAGGGGGCTAATTCACCCCTCCACTTT.

This sequence joins TRBV27 and TRBJ2-5; 9 nucleotides agree with TRBD2. The CDR3 totals 13 residues. V shed 7 bases and J 6 bases; nucleotides not matched to a gene: 6. Per germline, CDR1 MNHEY and CDR2 SMNVEV (reference sequence). The CDR3 is CASIGGGAKTQYF. CDR3 nucleotides: TGTGCCAGCATCGGCGGGGGGGCGAAGACCCAGTACTTC.

As DNA, the CDR3 is TGTGCCTGGAGTGCGAGAACTAATGAAAAACTGTTTTTT. Its protein is CAWSARTNEKLFF. This chain links TRBV30 with TRBJ1-4; D is uncertain. The CDR3 has 13 amino acids. Germline V lookup: CDR1 GTSNPN, CDR2 SVGIG (reference sequence). Trimming took off 1 base at V and 1 base at J, with 4 bases between the two ends. Full variable domain (rest looked up from reference TRBV30 and TRBJ1-4): SQTIHQWPATLVQPVGSPLSLECTVEGTSNPNLYWYRQAAGRGLQLLFYSVGIGQISSEVPQNLSASRPQDRQFILSSKKLLLSDSGFYLCAWSARTNEKLFFGSGTQLSVL.

This chain connects TRBV18 to TRBJ2-3, with 7 bases fitting TRBD2. Germline CDR1 reads KGHSH; CDR2 reads LQKENI. CDR3 length: 14 amino acids. V shed 6 bases, J shed 1 base, and the junction held 4 bases outside the gene matches. CDR3 loop: CASSLGRGTDTQYF. The CDR3 DNA sequence: TGTGCCAGCTCCCTGGGGAGGGGCACAGATACGCAGTATTTT.

This chain links TRBV7-8 with TRBJ2-3, with 10 bases matching TRBD1. The trim removed 5 bases at V and 3 bases at J, leaving 5 bases unmatched. CDR1 is SGHVS, CDR2 FQNEAQ, per germline. CDR3 length equals 15 residues. CDR3 in DNA: TGTGCCAGCAGCAAGACAGGGGGCTTTACAGATACGCAGTATTTT. Its translation is CASSKTGGFTDTQYF.

The V call is TRBV27, the J call TRBJ1-2; 7 nucleotides agree with TRBD1. The CDR3 spans 11 residues. V dropped 10 bases and J dropped 6; count of bases not matched to a gene: 5. Per germline, CDR1 MNHEY and CDR2 SMNVEV (reference sequence). CDR3 residues: CATLDRDGYTF. The DNA of the CDR3 is TGTGCCACTCTCGACAGGGATGGCTACACCTTC.

The chain combines TRBV4-1 with TRBJ2-7; 12 bases map to TRBD2. Trimming at V came to 0 bases and at J to 5 bases, leaving 5 bases not matched to a gene. CDR1 and CDR2 from the germline V gene are MGHRA and YSYEKL. The CDR3 length is 16 residues. CDR3 coding DNA: TGCGCCAGCAGCCAAGATTTCGGACTAGCGGGGCACGAGCAGTACTTC. As protein: CASSQDFGLAGHEQYF.

V and J are TRBV6-1 and TRBJ1-2; the match to TRBD1 covers 8 bases. The CDR3 contains 14 residues. The V gene's germline CDR1 is MNHNS and CDR2 SASEGT. V dropped 4 bases and J dropped 7; count of bases not matched to a gene: 8. The DNA for the CDR3 is TGTGCCAGCAGTGCGGACAGGGTCCGAACTGGCTACACCTTC. It yields the protein CASSADRVRTGYTF.

The CDR3, as DNA: TGTGCCCTAATGAACACTGAAGCTTTCTTT. Translating gives CALMNTEAFF. The chain is built from TRBV12-5 and TRBJ1-1; D unclear. CDR1 LGHNT and CDR2 FRNRAP come from the germline V gene. The CDR3 contains 10 residues.

The J gene is TRBJ2-3, the V gene TRBV2; D is perhaps TRBD2 (6 bases). In germline, CDR1 is SNHLY, CDR2 FYNNEI. V lost 5 bases and J 2 bases, leaving 11 bases between the germline ends. The CDR3 loop spans 14 amino acids. In DNA, the CDR3 is TGTGCCAGCAGTACCGGGACTGACACAGATACGCAGTATTTT. Translating it yields CASSTGTDTDTQYF.

This clone has just a few counts. J is TRBJ1-5 and V is TRBV5-1, with a tentative D call TRBD1 (6 bases). The V end lost 6 bases, the J end lost 7 bases, and 14 bases lay between the germline ends. The CDR3 is 13 residues long. Germline values: CDR1 SGHRS, CDR2 YFSETQ. CDR3 DNA: TGCGCCAGCAACTTCAGGGGAAACCAGCCCCAGCATTTT. Its translation is CASNFRGNQPQHF.

A few counts support this clone. The rearrangement uses TRBV19 and TRBJ1-5, with D perhaps matching TRBD1 (5 bases). Germline CDR1 is LNHDA and CDR2 is SQIVND (reference sequence). V lost 5 bases, J lost 8 bases, and 16 bases lay in between. The CDR3 has 14 amino acids. CDR3 protein: CASSSTGDNKPQHF. CDR3 DNA sequence: TGTGCCAGTAGTTCAACAGGTGATAATAAGCCCCAGCATTTT.

The chain couples TRBV6-5 to TRBJ2-7, with TRBD1 identical over 7 bases. Trimming at V came to 6 bases and at J to 0 bases, leaving 8 bases not matched to a gene. This CDR3 comprises 15 residues. CDR1 is MNHEY and CDR2 is SVGAGI in the germline V gene. CDR3 nucleotide sequence: TGTGCCAGCAGCCCCATCAGGGGGAGCTCCTACGAGCAGTACTTC. This translates into CASSPIRGSSYEQYF.

The CDR3 region is CASSLTAGTEAYEQYF. The CDR3 DNA is TGTGCCAGCAGCCTGACGGCCGGGACAGAAGCCTACGAGCAGTACTTC. The rearrangement uses TRBV7-9 and TRBJ2-7, with 7 bases aligning to TRBD1. V lost 5 bases to trimming and J lost 2 bases; unmatched junction nucleotides: 12. The germline gives CDR1 SEHNR, CDR2 FQNEAQ (reference sequence). This CDR3 has 16 amino acids.

The genes are TRBV6-6 and TRBJ1-4, with no clear D. CDR3 length equals 11 residues. V lost 1 base to trimming and J lost 12 bases, with 6 bases between them. The germline V gene has CDR1 MNHNY and CDR2 SVGAGI (reference sequence). CDR3 nucleotide sequence: TGTGCCAGCAGTTACTTGGAGGAACTGTTTTTT. Residues: CASSYLEELFF.

The chain recombines TRBV6-5 with TRBJ2-1; a weak D match, TRBD2 (6 bases). Germline CDR1 is MNHEY and CDR2 is SVGAGI. The CDR3 length is 12 residues. Trimming took 6 bases from V and 7 from J, leaving 10 bases between them. In DNA form, the CDR3 reads TGTGCCAGCAGCCGAAGCGGGAATGAGCAGTTCTTC. This translates into CASSRSGNEQFF.

This chain links TRBV9 with TRBJ1-1, with a tentative D call TRBD1 (5 bases). Trimming pared 2 bases from V and 0 bases from J, leaving 11 bases between. Germline CDR1 reads SGDLS; CDR2 reads YYNGEE. The CDR3 is 15 residues long. DNA for the CDR3: TGTGCCAGCAGCGTTGGACACGACATGAACACTGAAGCTTTCTTT. As protein: CASSVGHDMNTEAFF.

This clone appeared a few times. The gene calls are TRBV27 and TRBJ2-7; D is unresolved. The V end lost 5 bases, the J end lost 7 bases, and 12 bases lay between the germline ends. Germline CDR1 and CDR2: MNHEY and SMNVEV (reference sequence). This CDR3 has 12 residues. For the CDR3, the DNA is TGTGCCAGCAGTGATCCCTTACGGGAGCAGTACTTC. Translation gives CASSDPLREQYF.

The rearrangement links TRBV19 to TRBJ1-2, with D tentatively TRBD1 (6 bases). V lost 6 bases and J lost 8, with 16 bases in between. Germline-derived CDR1 and CDR2 are LNHDA and SQIVND (reference sequence). The CDR3 has 13 amino acids. The CDR3 is CASRYRVMDGYTF. The DNA for the CDR3 is TGTGCCAGTAGGTACAGGGTTATGGACGGCTACACCTTC.

V and J are TRBV9 and TRBJ2-7; D is possibly TRBD1 (6 bases). Trimming took 1 base from V and 2 from J, leaving 7 bases between them. There are 13 residues in the CDR3. Looked up from germline, CDR1 is SGDLS and CDR2 is YYNGEE. The CDR3 nucleotides read TGTGCCAGCAGCGTAACAGGGACCTACGAGCAGTACTTC. It encodes CASSVTGTYEQYF.

V usage is TRBV28 and J usage is TRBJ2-1, with D tentatively TRBD2 (6 bases). Germline V gene sequence: CDR1 MDHEN, CDR2 SYDVKM. The CDR3 spans 15 residues. V lost 7 bases, J lost 0 bases, and 13 bases lay in between. CDR3 DNA: TGTGCCAGCAAAATAGGCGGGAACTCCTACAATGAGCAGTTCTTC. Its translation is CASKIGGNSYNEQFF.

This chain joins TRBV9 and TRBJ2-7, with a weak D call TRBD1 (6 bases). The V gene's germline CDR1 is SGDLS and CDR2 YYNGEE. Between the trimmed V and J ends, which lost 1 base and 3 bases, there was a span of 14 bases. The CDR3 is 15 amino acids. CDR3: CASSVSGQTVYEQYF. The CDR3 DNA reads as TGTGCCAGCAGCGTATCAGGACAGACCGTCTACGAGCAGTACTTC.

The V call is TRBV7-9, the J call TRBJ1-1, with D unresolved. The CDR3 is 14 residues long. Germline lookup yields CDR1 SEHNR and CDR2 FQNEAQ (reference sequence). Trimming removed 3 bases from V and 0 bases from J, with 8 bases in between. DNA of the CDR3: TGTGCCAGCAGCTTTCTAGAGATGAACACTGAAGCTTTCTTT. It translates to CASSFLEMNTEAFF.

This clone occurred once. CDR3 DNA: TGTGCCAGCAGCCGGACAGGGGGAGACTATGGCTACACCTTC. Translation gives CASSRTGGDYGYTF. This chain uses TRBV9 with TRBJ1-2; 10 positions match TRBD1. CDR1 and CDR2 from the germline V gene are SGDLS and YYNGEE. V shed 4 bases and J 3 bases; nucleotides not matched to a gene: 3. This CDR3 spans 14 amino acids. The complete variable domain, with remaining parts taken from reference TRBV9 and TRBJ1-2, reads DSGVTQTPKHLITATGQRVTLRCSPRSGDLSVYWYQQSLDQGLQFLIQYYNGEERAKGNILERFSAQQFPDLHSELNLSSLELGDSALYFCASSRTGGDYGYTFGSGTRLTVV.